This entry lists 18 T cell receptor beta chains sequenced from one sample in a study of T-cell memory formation after mild COVID-19. Using its own MiXCR run on the 5' RACE reads, TCRdb lists one record per CDR3 protein. This sample carries under 700,000 distinct CDR3 sequences, 20% of them seen once, and the ten largest clones take around 12%. The specimen sequenced was PBMCs or a T cell subset sorted from them (not recorded which). The source of these receptors is an adult woman who had mild COVID-19 (a few samples of this study predate the infection). Cell type and time point are not known.

V is TRBV4-1 and J is TRBJ2-7, with D possibly being TRBD2 (7 bases). CDR1 and CDR2 from the germline V gene are MGHRA and YSYEKL. V lost 0 bases and J lost 0, with 15 bases in between. There are 17 residues in the CDR3. CDR3 sequence reads: CASSQEGRGASSYEQYF. As DNA, the CDR3 is TGCGCCAGCAGCCAAGAGGGACGGGGGGCCTCCTCCTACGAGCAGTACTTC.

The table lists this clonotype with a few counts. The chain carries TRBV3-1 and TRBJ1-6; no firm D call. The CDR3 has 13 residues. Germline V gene lookup returns CDR1 LGHDT and CDR2 YNNKEL (reference sequence). Trimming took 4 bases from V and 6 from J, leaving 7 bases between them. The CDR3 DNA sequence: TGTGCCAGCAGCCCGGAGATTAATTCACCCCTCCACTTT. It encodes CASSPEINSPLHF.

The chain is built from TRBV4-1 and TRBJ2-1, with 9 bases fitting TRBD2. Germline loops: CDR1 MGHRA, CDR2 YSYEKL. There are 13 residues in the CDR3. V lost 8 bases and J lost 7; bases outside the gene matches: 6. The CDR3 region has the DNA TGCGCCAGCGAGAGCGGGGGGCTTAATGAGCAGTTCTTC. This codes for CASESGGLNEQFF.

The V gene is TRBV20-1, the J gene TRBJ2-5; D might be TRBD1 (5 bases). CDR3 length: 13 amino acids. Looked up from germline, CDR1 is DFQATT and CDR2 is SNEGSKA (reference sequence). The ends were cut back, 3 bases at V and 0 bases at J, with 8 bases in the middle. The CDR3 DNA is TGCAGTGCTAGGACAGCGTACCAAGAGACCCAGTACTTC. Its translation is CSARTAYQETQYF.

This clonotype was seen more than once but under ten times. In DNA form, the CDR3 reads TGTGCCAGCAGCCAAGGGGGGCAGCGGAGGAGAGCTTTCTTT. Its translation: CASSQGGQRRRAFF. The V call is TRBV3-1, the J call TRBJ1-1; D is possibly TRBD1 (6 bases). CDR1 LGHDT and CDR2 YNNKEL come from the germline V gene (reference sequence). V lost 1 base to trimming and J lost 10 bases, with 16 bases between them. The CDR3 runs to 14 residues.

This clonotype turned up a few times. The V and J genes are TRBV30 and TRBJ2-7, with 7 bases fitting TRBD2. The CDR3 has 14 amino acids. V was pared by 4 bases and J by 7 bases, with 13 bases of the junction left unmatched. Germline CDR1 is GTSNPN and CDR2 is SVGIG (reference sequence). In DNA, the CDR3 is TGTGCCTGGACTCCAGGGACGGGGAGGGGAGAGCAGTACTTC. Translated, it gives CAWTPGTGRGEQYF.

The CDR3 nucleotides read TGTGCCAGCAGTATACCGGGACCGCTCAATGAGCAGTTCTTC. Translated, it gives CASSIPGPLNEQFF. The gene calls are TRBV12-3 or TRBV12-4 and TRBJ2-1; D is perhaps TRBD1 or TRBD2 (5 bases each). Trimming left V 5 bases short and J 6 bases short, with 14 bases between. The CDR3 sequence is 14 residues long.

This clonotype was seen a few times. The chain is built from TRBV4-3 and TRBJ2-3; D gene ambiguous. The V end lost 0 bases, the J end lost 2 bases, and 12 bases lay between the germline ends. The germline CDR1 and CDR2 sequences are LGHNA and YSLEER. The CDR3 is 16 amino acids. The CDR3 protein is CASSQDEIPPTDTQYF. CDR3 nucleotides: TGCGCCAGCAGCCAAGATGAGATACCCCCCACAGATACGCAGTATTTT.

This clonotype was detected a few times. The V call is TRBV5-1, the J call TRBJ2-2; no clear D gene. V dropped 2 bases and J dropped 6 bases, with 8 bases sitting between them. The germline CDR1 and CDR2 sequences are SGHRS and YFSETQ. The CDR3 has 13 amino acids. The CDR3 sequence is CASSFFASGELFF. DNA of the CDR3: TGCGCCAGCAGCTTTTTTGCGTCCGGGGAGCTGTTTTTT.

This chain joins TRBV29-1 and TRBJ2-1; TRBD2 might be the D (5 bases). There are 14 residues in the CDR3. Germline CDR1 and CDR2: SQVTM and ANQGSEA. Trimming took 4 bases from V and 2 from J, leaving 12 bases between them. CDR3 coding DNA: TGCAGCGTTGTAGCGACGACCGCCTACAATGAGCAGTTCTTC. This gives the protein CSVVATTAYNEQFF.

This clonotype was detected a few times. This rearrangement joins TRBV6-6 to TRBJ2-4, with D possibly matching TRBD1 (5 bases). Germline lookup yields CDR1 MNHNY and CDR2 SVGAGI (reference sequence). Trimming took 11 bases from V and 0 from J, leaving 20 bases between them. The CDR3 is 16 residues long. CDR3 protein: CASALGGALAKNIQYF. The CDR3, as DNA: TGTGCCTCGGCTCTGGGTGGGGCTCTAGCCAAAAACATTCAGTACTTC.

This clonotype has only a few counts. The chain has TRBV7-2 and TRBJ2-1; TRBD2 matches 11 bases. After removal of 3 bases from V and 6 bases from J, the junction contained 10 bases not matched to a gene. CDR3 length: 17 residues. The germline gives CDR1 SGHTA, CDR2 FQGNSA. DNA for the CDR3: TGTGCCAGCAGCTTCTTGACTAGCGGGATGCTAGGCAATGAGCAGTTCTTC. As protein: CASSFLTSGMLGNEQFF.

V usage is TRBV7-8 and J usage is TRBJ2-2; TRBD1 matches 12 bases. Germline-derived CDR1 and CDR2 are SGHVS and FQNEAQ. The CDR3 runs 22 residues. The V segment lost 4 bases and the J segment 0 bases; nucleotides outside the gene matches: 18. In DNA form, the CDR3 reads TGTGCCAGCAGCTCTCTCAATCCGGGACAGGGGGCCCGTCCTTCGAACACCGGGGAGCTGTTTTTT. It encodes CASSSLNPGQGARPSNTGELFF.

A few counts support this clonotype. The chain has TRBV10-2 and TRBJ2-1; D might be TRBD2 (6 bases). V was trimmed by 6 bases and J by 6 bases, leaving 12 bases between them. The CDR3 runs to 13 residues. Germline assignment: CDR1 WSHSY and CDR2 SAAADI. The CDR3 coding sequence is TGCGCCAGCAGAATACTAGCCGGCAATGAGCAGTTCTTC. This translates into CASRILAGNEQFF.

This clonotype was found a few times. The V gene is TRBV12-3 or TRBV12-4, the J gene TRBJ2-1; no definite D call. The CDR3 loop spans 12 amino acids. V was pared by 2 bases and J by 7 bases, with 6 bases between. CDR3 amino acids: CASSLMSNEQFF. CDR3 nucleotides: TGTGCCAGCAGTTTAATGAGTAATGAGCAGTTCTTC.

This sequence joins TRBV6-5 and TRBJ1-2, with 10 bases identical to TRBD1. Germline lookup yields CDR1 MNHEY and CDR2 SVGAGI. Germline trimming cut 4 bases from V and 6 bases from J; bases unmatched to any gene: 2. This CDR3 region has 13 residues. The chain's CDR3 is CASSWGQGNGYTF. CDR3 sequence (DNA): TGTGCCAGCAGTTGGGGACAGGGGAATGGCTACACCTTC.

This chain links TRBV4-1 with TRBJ2-7; D may be TRBD1 (5 bases). Per the germline V gene, CDR1 is MGHRA and CDR2 is YSYEKL. Between the trimmed V and J ends, which lost 1 base and 4 bases, there was a span of 17 bases. The CDR3 contains 16 residues. Here the CDR3 reads CASSQAAPPHRYEQYF. CDR3 DNA sequence: TGCGCCAGCAGCCAAGCGGCCCCCCCCCACAGGTACGAGCAGTACTTC.

This clonotype showed up just a few times. V usage is TRBV6-5 and J usage is TRBJ1-5; tentative D call: TRBD1 (6 bases). Germline assignment: CDR1 MNHEY and CDR2 SVGAGI. The CDR3 is made up of 15 amino acids. Trimming removed 6 bases at V and 2 bases at J, with 14 bases between. The CDR3 region is CASRPRGSGNQPQHF. DNA of the CDR3: TGTGCCAGCAGACCCAGGGGATCGGGCAATCAGCCCCAGCATTTT.